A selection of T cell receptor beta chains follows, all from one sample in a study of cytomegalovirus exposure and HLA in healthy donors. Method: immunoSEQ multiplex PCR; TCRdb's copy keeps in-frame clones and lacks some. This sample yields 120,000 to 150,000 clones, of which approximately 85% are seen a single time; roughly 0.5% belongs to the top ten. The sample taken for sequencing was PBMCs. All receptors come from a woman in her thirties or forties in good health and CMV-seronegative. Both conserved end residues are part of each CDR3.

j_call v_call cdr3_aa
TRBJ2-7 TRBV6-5 CASSQGLAGVSEQYF
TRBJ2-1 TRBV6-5 CASSYDGTSGFDEQFF
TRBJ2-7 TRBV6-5 CASSTEREVYYEQYF
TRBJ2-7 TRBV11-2 CASSSAGTSGINEQYF
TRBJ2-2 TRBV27 CASSRRLAGSTGELFF
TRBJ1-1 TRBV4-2 CASSQPTGVNTEAFF
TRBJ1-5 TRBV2 CASSRDQPQHF
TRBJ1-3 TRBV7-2 CASSLQVAGNTIYF
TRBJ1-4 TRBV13 CASSLNRGRDEKLFF
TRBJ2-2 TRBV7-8 CASKTISGLVAGELFF
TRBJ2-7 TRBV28 CASSLSGRAKYEQYF
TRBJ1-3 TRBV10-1 CASSEMAASSGNTIYF
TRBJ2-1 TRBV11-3 CASSLGGTGGGNEQFF
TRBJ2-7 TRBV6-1 CASSEGASGAYEQYF
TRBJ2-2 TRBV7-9 CATAGSGSNTGELFF
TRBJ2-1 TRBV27 CASKYGRGGNEQFF
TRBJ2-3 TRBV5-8 CASSLGRELVTDTQYF
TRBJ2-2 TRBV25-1 CASSAPGYTGELFF
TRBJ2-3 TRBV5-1 CASSTRTSGATDTQYF
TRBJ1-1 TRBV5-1 CASSKGQGSAEAFF
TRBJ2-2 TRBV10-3 CAIKGAVTGELFF
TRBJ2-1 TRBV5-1 CASSSAGTSYNEQFF
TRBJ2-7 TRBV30 CAWSMNRGLGQYF
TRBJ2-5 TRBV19 CASSQAGAVGGETQYF
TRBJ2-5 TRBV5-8 CASSTRLARTGETQYF
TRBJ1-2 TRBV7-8 CASSLERGPNYGYTF
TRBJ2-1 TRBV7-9 CASSPRLAGVSYNEQFF
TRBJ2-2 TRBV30 CAWTVGRAHTGELFF
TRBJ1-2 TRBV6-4 CASSKTGDYGYTF
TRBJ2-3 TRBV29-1 CSVVPRGLGTQYF
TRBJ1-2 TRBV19 CASSRTGSSNYGYTF
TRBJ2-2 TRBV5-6 CASSRDRYTGELFF
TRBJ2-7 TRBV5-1 CASSLAGGTGGFF
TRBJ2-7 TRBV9 CASSGGGLEQQYF
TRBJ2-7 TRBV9 CASSRGRASYEQYF
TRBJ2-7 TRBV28 CASSLQRQWNEQYF
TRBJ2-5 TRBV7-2 CASSFSGQYQETQYF
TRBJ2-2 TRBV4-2 CASSPRDRGVNRELFF
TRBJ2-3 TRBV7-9 CSVAGYTQYF
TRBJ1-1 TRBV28 CASQGRVGAMNTEAFF
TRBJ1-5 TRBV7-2 CASSPGNYNQPQHF
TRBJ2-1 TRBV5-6 CASSAQYNEQFF
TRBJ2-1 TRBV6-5 CASSYLLAGVRDEQFF
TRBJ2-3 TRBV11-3 CASSLAPLAGPTDTQYF
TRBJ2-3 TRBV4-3 CASSQGFKAGVLGTDTQYF
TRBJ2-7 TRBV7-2 CASSYGQGGYEQYF
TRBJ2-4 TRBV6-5 CASSYLSGGLNIQYF
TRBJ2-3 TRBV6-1 CASGDRGRADTQYF
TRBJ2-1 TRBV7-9 CASSHRAGAYNEQFF
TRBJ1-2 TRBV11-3 CASSSGGGSLGYTF
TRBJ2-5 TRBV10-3 CAISDVPAEAVYF
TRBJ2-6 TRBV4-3 CASSQDRGRATSRSGANVLTF
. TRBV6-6 CASSPGGVYEQYF
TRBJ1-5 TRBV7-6 CASSPQGSQPQHF
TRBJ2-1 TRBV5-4 CASSLVAGGLLGEQFF
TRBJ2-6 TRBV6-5 CASSRTGSGANVLTF
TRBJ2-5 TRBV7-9 CASSLGAGGYETQYF
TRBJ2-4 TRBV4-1 CASSQDSGQGGNIQYF
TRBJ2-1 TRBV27 CASSFNRDSEQFF
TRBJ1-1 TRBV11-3 CASSSNTGEAFF